This T cell receptor (beta chain) was sequenced for a study of T cell responses to AZD1222 COVID-19 vaccine. On the study more broadly: Samples with a second dose at about 4 or about 12 weeks were pooled together. Study-level findings and limits: Spike-specific TCR breadth and depth were elevated following two AZD1222 doses.

Using immunoSEQ multiplex PCR, the repertoire was profiled, and TCRdb retains in-frame clones only, with some absent. The sample has more than 130,000 clones; 90% are singletons. Germline V lookup: CDR1 MNHNY, CDR2 SVGAGI (reference sequence). V gave up 5 bases and J gave up 4 bases, with 8 bases separating them. The CDR3 spans 12 residues. Comment on this clone: What it binds is not known.

Sequenced material: peripheral blood, taken on day 0 of AZD1222 vaccination. The gene calls are TRBV6-6 and TRBJ1-1; D unclear. This TCR derives from an adult in good health. CDR3 bases: TGTGCCAGCAGTAAACACAGCACTGAAGCTTTCTTT. The encoded protein is CASSKHSTEAFF.